These 7 T cell receptor beta chains were sequenced from one sample in a study of control samples from healthy donors and cancer patients. Using immunoSEQ multiplex PCR, the repertoire was profiled, and TCRdb retains in-frame clones only, with some absent. The sample lists around 82,000 clones; more than 75% were seen once. Sequencing was done on a sample of blood. The source is a man aged 45-60 years in good health.

The rearrangement links TRBV7-9 to TRBJ1-6, with 7 positions matching TRBD1. The junction had 11 bases not matched to a gene; V was cut back by 3 bases and J by 9 bases. The CDR3 runs to 16 residues. Germline values: CDR1 SEHNR, CDR2 FQNEAQ (reference sequence). CDR3 residues: CASSLAVGTVPSPLHF. For the CDR3, the DNA is TGTGCCAGCAGCTTGGCAGTGGGGACAGTTCCTTCACCCCTCCACTTT.

The chain couples TRBV25-1 to TRBJ1-3; D remains unclear. This CDR3 has 17 amino acids. V was cut by 1 base and J by 4 bases, with 17 bases left in between. Germline CDR1 MGHDK, CDR2 SYGVNS. CDR3 nucleotides: TGTGCCAGCAGTGAATCCCCCCTGGACCCTTCGGGAAACACCATATATTTT. Translation: CASSESPLDPSGNTIYF.

The chain links TRBV7-3 to TRBJ2-7, with 12 bases fitting TRBD2. Germline V gives CDR1 SGHTA, CDR2 FQGTGA. V shed 6 bases, J shed 6 bases, and the junction held 9 bases outside the gene matches. CDR3 length equals 15 residues. The CDR3 DNA is TGTGCCAGCAGGGACCTAGCGGGAGGGCCGTCCGAGCAGTACTTC. Translated: CASRDLAGGPSEQYF.

J is TRBJ1-5 and V is TRBV25-1; 8 bases map to TRBD1. With 1 base clipped from V and 3 bases from J, the junction kept 5 bases outside the gene matches. Germline V lookup: CDR1 MGHDK, CDR2 SYGVNS. The CDR3 runs to 16 residues. Here the CDR3 reads CASSESGTGLNQPQHF. The CDR3 DNA reads as TGTGCCAGCAGTGAATCCGGGACAGGTCTCAATCAGCCCCAGCATTTT.

The chain recombines TRBV10-1 with TRBJ1-2; D may be TRBD1 (5 bases). The CDR3 length is 13 residues. V gave up 6 bases and J gave up 4 bases, with 12 bases separating them. Germline CDR1 WNHNN, CDR2 SYGVQD (reference sequence). The CDR3 reads CASSAGAGYGYTF. The CDR3 DNA reads as TGCGCCAGCAGCGCCGGGGCCGGCTATGGCTACACCTTC.

The CDR3 is CASSKDPGDARNTEAFF. The CDR3 DNA reads as TGTGCCAGCAGCAAAGACCCTGGGGACGCCCGGAACACTGAAGCTTTCTTT. The V and J genes are TRBV21-1 and TRBJ1-1. TRBV21-1 is recorded as a pseudogene. This CDR3 spans 17 amino acids.

The J gene is TRBJ1-2, the V gene TRBV6-1; D uncertain. This CDR3 comprises 11 residues. Germline V gives CDR1 MNHNS, CDR2 SASEGT. Trimming shortened V by 3 bases and J by 6 bases, and 5 bases separated the two germline ends. CDR3 DNA sequence: TGTGCCAGCAGTGATTGGGATGGCTACACCTTC. This encodes CASSDWDGYTF.